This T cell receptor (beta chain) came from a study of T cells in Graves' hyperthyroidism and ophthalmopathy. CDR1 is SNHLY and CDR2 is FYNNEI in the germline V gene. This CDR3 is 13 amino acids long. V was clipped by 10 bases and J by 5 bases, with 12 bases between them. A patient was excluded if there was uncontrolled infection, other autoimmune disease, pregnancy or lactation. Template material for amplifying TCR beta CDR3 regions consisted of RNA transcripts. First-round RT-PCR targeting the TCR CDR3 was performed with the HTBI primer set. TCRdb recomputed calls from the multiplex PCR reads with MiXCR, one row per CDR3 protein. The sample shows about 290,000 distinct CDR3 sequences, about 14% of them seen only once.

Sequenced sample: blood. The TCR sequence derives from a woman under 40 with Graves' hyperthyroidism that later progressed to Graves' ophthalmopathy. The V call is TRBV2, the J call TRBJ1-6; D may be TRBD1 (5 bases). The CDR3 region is CAIRDRDNSPLHF. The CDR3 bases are TGTGCCATTCGGGACCGAGATAATTCACCCCTCCACTTT.